The present T cell receptor beta chain was sequenced within a study of blood T cell repertoires in COVID-19. Across the whole study: Acute and convalescent COVID-19 specimens originated in the United States, Italy and Spain. T cells, B-cell-depleted T cells, or PBMCs provided the cDNA or gDNA that served as material.

The germline V gene has CDR1 ENHRY and CDR2 SYGVKD. The CDR3 runs 14 residues. Trimming stripped 3 bases from V and 4 bases from J, with 12 bases between. It was during active infection that Seattle patients were enrolled and then longitudinally followed. Study processing details: Quantification of nucleated cells was approximated via reference gene primer amplification. Sequencing was performed with immunoSEQ multiplex PCR; in TCRdb, only in-frame clones are kept and a portion is missing. For V, J and clone size, that table is used; D and trimming come from the DNA. Seen here are about 62,000 clones, around 87% observed once, and the top ten hold 18%.

V gene TRBV10-3 combines with J gene TRBJ1-2; no firm D call. The TCR originated in a woman aged 55-70 years with COVID-19, enrolled during active disease. Sequencing used peripheral blood. CDR3 sequence reads: CAISDPTVGYGYTF. For the CDR3, the DNA is TGTGCCATCAGTGATCCTACCGTCGGCTATGGCTACACCTTC.